This T cell receptor (beta chain) was recorded in a study of blood T cell repertoires in COVID-19. Study as a whole: Sites in the United States, Italy and Spain provided acute and convalescent COVID-19 samples. Sample material is recorded as cDNA or gDNA derived from T cells, B-cell-depleted T cells, or PBMCs.

As processed by the authors: It was from reference gene primer amplification that nucleated cell counts were estimated. Only in-frame clones appear in the TCRdb table, and some are missing; sequencing was by immunoSEQ multiplex PCR. V, J and clone size reflect that table, while D and trimming were determined from the DNA. The repertoire has 270,000 or so clones, nearly 90% of them found once; the top ten carry 2.1%. Enrolment of Seattle patients took place during active infection, and they were followed longitudinally. This CDR3 comprises 15 residues. The V segment lost 5 bases and the J segment 1 base; nucleotides outside the gene matches: 6. Germline CDR1 reads SGHTA; CDR2 reads FQGNSA.

The clonotype originates from a woman in her sixties with COVID-19, enrolled during active disease. The sample consisted of peripheral blood. V is TRBV7-2 and J is TRBJ1-1; TRBD1 matches 8 bases. The CDR3 region has the DNA TGTGCCAGCAGCCCAAGGACAGGGCCGAACACTGAAGCTTTCTTT. Protein: CASSPRTGPNTEAFF.